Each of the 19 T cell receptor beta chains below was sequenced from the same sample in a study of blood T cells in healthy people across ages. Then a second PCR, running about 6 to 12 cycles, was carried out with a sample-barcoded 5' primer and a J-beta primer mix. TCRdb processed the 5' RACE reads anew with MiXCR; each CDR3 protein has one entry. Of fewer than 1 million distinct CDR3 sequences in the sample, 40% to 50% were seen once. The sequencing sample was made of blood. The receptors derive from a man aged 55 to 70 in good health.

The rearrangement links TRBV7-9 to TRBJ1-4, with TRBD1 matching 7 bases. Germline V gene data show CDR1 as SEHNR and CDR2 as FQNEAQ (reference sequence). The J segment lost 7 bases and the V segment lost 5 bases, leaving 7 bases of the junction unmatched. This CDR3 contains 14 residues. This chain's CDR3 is CASSEGDSGEKLFF. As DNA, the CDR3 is TGTGCCAGCAGCGAGGGGGACAGCGGTGAAAAACTGTTTTTT.

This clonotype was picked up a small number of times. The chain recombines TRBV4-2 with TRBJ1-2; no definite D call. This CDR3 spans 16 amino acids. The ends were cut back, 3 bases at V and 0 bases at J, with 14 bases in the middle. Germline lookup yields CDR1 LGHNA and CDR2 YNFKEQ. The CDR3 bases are TGTGCCAGCAGCCATATATCGGCAGCCTCTAACTATGGCTACACCTTC. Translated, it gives CASSHISAASNYGYTF.

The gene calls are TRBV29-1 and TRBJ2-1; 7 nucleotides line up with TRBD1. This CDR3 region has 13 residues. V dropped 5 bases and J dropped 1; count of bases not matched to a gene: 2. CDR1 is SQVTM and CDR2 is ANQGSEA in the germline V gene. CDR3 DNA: TGCAGCGTTCCGGGACAGTCCTACAATGAGCAGTTCTTC. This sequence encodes CSVPGQSYNEQFF.

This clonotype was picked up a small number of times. CDR3 sequence reads: CSVLGGSYGYTF. The CDR3 bases are TGCAGCGTTTTGGGGGGCAGTTATGGCTACACCTTC. The rearrangement joins TRBV29-1 to TRBJ1-2; tentatively, D is TRBD1 (6 bases). V shed 5 bases and J shed 5 bases, with 12 bases lying between them. CDR1 is SQVTM, CDR2 ANQGSEA, per germline. The CDR3 is made up of 12 amino acids.

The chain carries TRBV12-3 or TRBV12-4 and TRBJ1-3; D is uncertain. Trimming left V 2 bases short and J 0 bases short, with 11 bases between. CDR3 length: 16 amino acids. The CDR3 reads CASSLQSLHSGNTIYF. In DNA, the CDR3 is TGTGCCAGCAGTTTACAGAGCCTTCACTCTGGAAACACCATATATTTT.

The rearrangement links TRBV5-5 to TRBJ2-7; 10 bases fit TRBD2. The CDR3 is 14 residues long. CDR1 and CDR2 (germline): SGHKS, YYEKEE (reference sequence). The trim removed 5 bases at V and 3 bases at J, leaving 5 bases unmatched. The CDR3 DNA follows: TGTGCCAGCAGATTAGGACTAGCGGTCTACGAGCAGTACTTC. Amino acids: CASRLGLAVYEQYF.

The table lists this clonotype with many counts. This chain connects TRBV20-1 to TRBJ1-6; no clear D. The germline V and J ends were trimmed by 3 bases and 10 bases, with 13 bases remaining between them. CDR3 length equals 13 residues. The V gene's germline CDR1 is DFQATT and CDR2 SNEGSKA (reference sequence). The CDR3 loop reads CSASEALESPLHF. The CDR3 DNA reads TGCAGTGCTAGCGAAGCGCTGGAATCACCCCTCCACTTT.

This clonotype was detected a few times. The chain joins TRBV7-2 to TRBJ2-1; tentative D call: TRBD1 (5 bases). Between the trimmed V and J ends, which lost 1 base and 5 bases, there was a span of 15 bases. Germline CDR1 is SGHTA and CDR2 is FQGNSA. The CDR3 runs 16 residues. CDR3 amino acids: CASSLGGQLTNNEQFF. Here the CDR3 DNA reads TGTGCCAGCAGCTTAGGCGGACAACTTACGAACAATGAGCAGTTCTTC.

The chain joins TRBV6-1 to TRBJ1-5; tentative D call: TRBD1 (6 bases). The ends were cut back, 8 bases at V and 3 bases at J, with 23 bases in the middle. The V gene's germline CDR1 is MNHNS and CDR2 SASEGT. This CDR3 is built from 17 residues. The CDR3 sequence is CASLERAWGGANQPQHF. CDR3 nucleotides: TGTGCCAGCTTAGAGAGGGCCTGGGGGGGGGCCAATCAGCCCCAGCATTTT.

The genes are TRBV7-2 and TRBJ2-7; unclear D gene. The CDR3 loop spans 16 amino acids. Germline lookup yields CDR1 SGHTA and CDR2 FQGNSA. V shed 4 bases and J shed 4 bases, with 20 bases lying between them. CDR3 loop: CASSSSPVNGRYEQYF. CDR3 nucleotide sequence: TGTGCCAGCAGCTCGTCCCCCGTGAACGGCAGATACGAGCAGTACTTC.

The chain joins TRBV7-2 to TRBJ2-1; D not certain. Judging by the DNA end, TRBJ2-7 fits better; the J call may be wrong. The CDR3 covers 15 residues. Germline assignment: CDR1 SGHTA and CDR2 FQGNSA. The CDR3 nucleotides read TGTGCCAGCAGCCGCGACCGGAGCTCCTACAATGAGCAGTACTTC. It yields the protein CASSRDRSSYNEQYF.

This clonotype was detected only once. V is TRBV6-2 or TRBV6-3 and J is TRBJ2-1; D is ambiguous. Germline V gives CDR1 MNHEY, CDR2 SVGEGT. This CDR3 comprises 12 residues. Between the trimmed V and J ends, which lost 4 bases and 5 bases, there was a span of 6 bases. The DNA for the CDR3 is TGTGCCAGCAGTTCAGCAGACAATGAGCAGTTCTTC. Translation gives CASSSADNEQFF.

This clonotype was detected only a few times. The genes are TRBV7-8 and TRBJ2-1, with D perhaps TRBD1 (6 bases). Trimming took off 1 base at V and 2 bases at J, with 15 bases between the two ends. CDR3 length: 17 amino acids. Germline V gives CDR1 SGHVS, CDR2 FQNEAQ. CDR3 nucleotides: TGTGCCAGCAGCTTAGTCTTCAGGGGAAACCCCTACAATGAGCAGTTCTTC. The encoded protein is CASSLVFRGNPYNEQFF. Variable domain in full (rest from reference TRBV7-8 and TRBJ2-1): GAGVSQSPRYKVAKRGQDVALRCDPISGHVSLFWYQQALGQGPEFLTYFQNEAQLDKSGLPSDRFFAERPEGSVSTLKIQRTQQEDSAVYLCASSLVFRGNPYNEQFFGPGTRLTVL.

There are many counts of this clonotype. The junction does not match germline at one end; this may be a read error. The CDR3 DNA is TGTGCCAGCAGCTTAGTAGAGACCCAGTACTTC. Encoded protein: CASSLVETQYF. The chain couples TRBV5-1 to TRBJ2-5; D not certain. CDR1 is SGHRS, CDR2 YFSETQ, per germline. This CDR3 comprises 11 residues.

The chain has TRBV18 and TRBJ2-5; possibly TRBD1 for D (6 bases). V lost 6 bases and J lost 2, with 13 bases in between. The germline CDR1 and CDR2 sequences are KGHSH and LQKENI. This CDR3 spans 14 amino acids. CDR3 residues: CASSRTEKQETQYF. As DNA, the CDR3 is TGTGCCAGCTCGCGGACAGAGAAGCAAGAGACCCAGTACTTC.

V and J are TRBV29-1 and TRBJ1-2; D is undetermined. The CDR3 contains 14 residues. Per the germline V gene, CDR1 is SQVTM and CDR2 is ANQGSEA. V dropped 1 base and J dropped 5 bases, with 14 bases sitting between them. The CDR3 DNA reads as TGCAGCGTTGAAGCGGGCACCACGTGGTATGGCTACACCTTC. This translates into CSVEAGTTWYGYTF.

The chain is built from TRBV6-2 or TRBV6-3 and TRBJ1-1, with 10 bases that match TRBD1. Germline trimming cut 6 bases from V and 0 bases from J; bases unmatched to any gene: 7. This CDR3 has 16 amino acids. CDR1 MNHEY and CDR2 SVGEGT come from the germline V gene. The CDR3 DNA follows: TGTGCCAGCAGAGCCGCGGACAGGGGGATGAACACTGAAGCTTTCTTT. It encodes CASRAADRGMNTEAFF.

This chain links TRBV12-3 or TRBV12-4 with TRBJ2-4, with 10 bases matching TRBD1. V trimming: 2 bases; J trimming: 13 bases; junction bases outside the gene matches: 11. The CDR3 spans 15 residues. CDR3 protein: CASSLPGQGIREQYF. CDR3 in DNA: TGTGCCAGCAGTTTACCGGGACAGGGGATTCGTGAGCAGTACTTC.

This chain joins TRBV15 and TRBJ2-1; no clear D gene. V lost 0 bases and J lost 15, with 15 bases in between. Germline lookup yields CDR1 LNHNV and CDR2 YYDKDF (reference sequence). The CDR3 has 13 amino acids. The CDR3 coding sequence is TGTGCCACCAGCAGAGACGTTGACTGGGGTGGGTTCTTC. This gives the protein CATSRDVDWGGFF.